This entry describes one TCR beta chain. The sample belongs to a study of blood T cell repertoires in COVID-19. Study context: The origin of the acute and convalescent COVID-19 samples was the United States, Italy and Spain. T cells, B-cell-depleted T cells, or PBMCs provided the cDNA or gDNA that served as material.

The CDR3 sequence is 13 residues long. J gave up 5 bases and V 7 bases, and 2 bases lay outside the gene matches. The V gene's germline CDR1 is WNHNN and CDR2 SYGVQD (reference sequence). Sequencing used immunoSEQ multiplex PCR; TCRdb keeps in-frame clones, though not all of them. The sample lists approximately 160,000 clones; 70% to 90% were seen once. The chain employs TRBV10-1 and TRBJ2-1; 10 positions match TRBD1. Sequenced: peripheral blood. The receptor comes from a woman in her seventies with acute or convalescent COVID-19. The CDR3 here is CASKGQGNNEQFF. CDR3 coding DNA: TGCGCCAGCAAGGGACAGGGGAACAATGAGCAGTTCTTC.